Listed below are T cell receptor beta chains from one sample, sequenced in a study of T-cell memory formation after mild COVID-19. TCRdb reanalysed the 5' RACE reads using MiXCR and keeps one entry per CDR3 protein. The repertoire holds roughly 100,000 distinct CDR3 sequences, with less than 15% as singletons. Sequenced sample: PBMCs or a T cell subset sorted from them (not recorded which). The receptors stem from a man aged 18 to 30 who had mild COVID-19 (a few samples of this study predate the infection). Cell type and time point are not known. Each CDR3 is given with its conserved first and last residue. The order of the fields is J gene, V gene, clone size, D gene, CDR3 DNA, CDR3 protein. The D gene is left open where the match is weak. Expanded clones get a size class; other rows say once, few or many, or leave the size out.

j_gene: TRBJ1-1; v_gene: TRBV7-9; abundance: .; d_gene: .; CDR3nt: TGTGCCAGCAGCTTATTTGCATCAGCGGAAGCTTTCTTT; CDR3aa: CASSLFASAEAFF
j_gene: TRBJ2-7; v_gene: TRBV28; abundance: few; d_gene: TRBD2; CDR3nt: TGTGCCAGTAGGATAGCGGGTGATAGCTCCTACGAGCAGTACTTC; CDR3aa: CASRIAGDSSYEQYF
j_gene: TRBJ1-5; v_gene: TRBV6-5; abundance: few; d_gene: .; CDR3nt: TGTGCCAGCAGTTACAGGGTGACCAATGAGCCCCAGCATTTT; CDR3aa: CASSYRVTNEPQHF
j_gene: TRBJ2-1; v_gene: TRBV9; abundance: few; d_gene: TRBD2; CDR3nt: TGTGCCAGCAGCGTTCTAGCGGGGGGCCGGAATGAGCAGTTCTTC; CDR3aa: CASSVLAGGRNEQFF
j_gene: TRBJ2-7; v_gene: TRBV6-5; abundance: many; d_gene: TRBD2; CDR3nt: TGTGCCACCCGTAGCGGGGGTGACGAGCAGTACTTC; CDR3aa: CATRSGGDEQYF
j_gene: TRBJ2-7; v_gene: TRBV13; abundance: few; d_gene: .; CDR3nt: TGTGCCAGCAGCTCTGGGGTAGCGAAGTACTACGAGCAGTACTTC; CDR3aa: CASSSGVAKYYEQYF
j_gene: TRBJ2-5; v_gene: TRBV18; abundance: .; d_gene: .; CDR3nt: TGTGCCAGCTCACCACCGGCCAGCGGCCAAGAGACCCAGTACTTC; CDR3aa: CASSPPASGQETQYF
j_gene: TRBJ2-6; v_gene: TRBV7-2; abundance: .; d_gene: .; CDR3nt: TGTGCCAGCAGCTTGGGTGAACCTTTCAAGGCTGGGGCCAACGTCCTGACTTTC; CDR3aa: CASSLGEPFKAGANVLTF
j_gene: TRBJ2-1; v_gene: TRBV9; abundance: .; d_gene: .; CDR3nt: TGTGCCAGCAGCGCCGCCGGTGAGCAGTTCTTC; CDR3aa: CASSAAGEQFF
j_gene: TRBJ1-2; v_gene: TRBV7-8; abundance: few; d_gene: .; CDR3nt: TGTGCCAGCAGCTTAGGGATGGGTGACAGGCCTTATGGCTACACCTTC; CDR3aa: CASSLGMGDRPYGYTF
j_gene: TRBJ2-1; v_gene: TRBV27; abundance: .; d_gene: TRBD2; CDR3nt: TGTGCCACCTCGGGAGGCAATGAGCAGTTCTTC; CDR3aa: CATSGGNEQFF
j_gene: TRBJ1-2; v_gene: TRBV5-5; abundance: many; d_gene: .; CDR3nt: TGTGCCAGCAGCTTGGGGCAGGTCTTCAACTATGGCTACACCTTC; CDR3aa: CASSLGQVFNYGYTF
j_gene: TRBJ2-2; v_gene: TRBV2; abundance: .; d_gene: TRBD1; CDR3nt: TGTGCCAGCAGCCCCGGACAGGGTCAGGGCACCGGGGAGCTGTTTTTT; CDR3aa: CASSPGQGQGTGELFF
j_gene: TRBJ2-7; v_gene: TRBV7-9; abundance: .; d_gene: TRBD2; CDR3nt: TGTGCCAGCAGCTTAGAAAGCGGGAGGGCCTCCTACGAGCAGTACTTC; CDR3aa: CASSLESGRASYEQYF
j_gene: TRBJ2-3; v_gene: TRBV7-2; abundance: .; d_gene: .; CDR3nt: TGTGCCAGCAGCGCCCAGCTCCGCTGGGGTTCAGATACGCAGTATTTT; CDR3aa: CASSAQLRWGSDTQYF
j_gene: TRBJ2-1; v_gene: TRBV4-1; abundance: .; d_gene: .; CDR3nt: TGCGCCAGCAGCCAAGCGGGGATCTACAATGAGCAGTTCTTC; CDR3aa: CASSQAGIYNEQFF
j_gene: TRBJ2-2; v_gene: TRBV7-2; abundance: many; d_gene: .; CDR3nt: TGTGCCAGCAGCTTTTTGTTCCCAGGTTCGGCCGGGGAGCTGTTTTTT; CDR3aa: CASSFLFPGSAGELFF
j_gene: TRBJ2-1; v_gene: TRBV7-2; abundance: once; d_gene: .; CDR3nt: TGTGCCAGCAGCTTAGCGGTGAATCGTGTAAATGAGCAGTTCTTC; CDR3aa: CASSLAVNRVNEQFF
j_gene: TRBJ2-1; v_gene: TRBV10-2; abundance: .; d_gene: TRBD2; CDR3nt: TGCGCCAGCAGTGGGGGACTATACAATGAGCAGTTCTTC; CDR3aa: CASSGGLYNEQFF
j_gene: TRBJ1-4; v_gene: TRBV6-5; abundance: few; d_gene: .; CDR3nt: TGTGCCAGCAGTTACACGCCGGGGATGAGTGAAAAACTGTTTTTT; CDR3aa: CASSYTPGMSEKLFF
j_gene: TRBJ2-3; v_gene: TRBV10-3; abundance: few; d_gene: TRBD2; CDR3nt: TGTGCCATCAATTTTAGCGGGGGCAACACAGATACGCAGTATTTT; CDR3aa: CAINFSGGNTDTQYF
j_gene: TRBJ2-3; v_gene: TRBV7-9; abundance: few; d_gene: .; CDR3nt: TGTGCCAGCAGCGCCTGGGACAAATCGTGGGATACGCAGTATTTT; CDR3aa: CASSAWDKSWDTQYF
j_gene: TRBJ1-1; v_gene: TRBV2; abundance: few; d_gene: .; CDR3nt: TGTGCCAGCAGAGTCAGGAACATGAACACTGAAGCTTTCTTT; CDR3aa: CASRVRNMNTEAFF
j_gene: TRBJ1-6; v_gene: TRBV12-3/TRBV12-4; abundance: .; d_gene: .; CDR3nt: TGTGCCAGCAGTTTAACAAGGGGGTATTCCTCACCCCTCCACTTT; CDR3aa: CASSLTRGYSSPLHF
j_gene: TRBJ2-7; v_gene: TRBV10-3; abundance: few; d_gene: TRBD1; CDR3nt: TGTGCCATAGGGACAGGGGACTCCTACGAGCAGTACTTC; CDR3aa: CAIGTGDSYEQYF